The 24 T cell receptor beta chains presented below share a single source sample, sequenced in a study of T-cell reconstitution after alpha-beta-depleted transplantation in children. This sample's TCRbeta library carried unique molecular identifier barcodes. From the PCR reads, TCRdb called clonotypes with MiXCR, one entry per CDR3 protein. Seen here are hundreds of thousands of distinct CDR3 sequences, 15% to 20% observed once, and the top ten hold roughly 41%. The sequenced sample was PBMCs, mostly from graft donor cells, obtained 360 days after TCRalphabeta/CD19-depleted stem cell transplant. The receptors stem from a male patient aged 2-15 years who had a stem cell transplant for acute lymphoblastic leukemia, so the T cells may come from the graft donor.

This clonotype was found a few times. The rearrangement joins TRBV25-1 to TRBJ2-7, with 9 nucleotides matching TRBD2. Germline lookup yields CDR1 MGHDK and CDR2 SYGVNS. Unmatched junction bases numbered 3, after V lost 4 bases and J lost 2 bases. The CDR3 runs to 14 residues. The chain's CDR3 is CASSGREGAYEQYF. CDR3 DNA: TGTGCCAGCAGTGGGCGGGAGGGGGCCTACGAGCAGTACTTC.

The rearrangement links TRBV6-1 to TRBJ2-4, with D perhaps matching TRBD1 (6 bases). The CDR3 sequence is 15 residues long. The germline V gene encodes CDR1 MNHNS and CDR2 SASEGT. Trimming pared 5 bases from V and 1 base from J, leaving 12 bases between. The CDR3 spells CASSPLQGAKNIQYF. CDR3 sequence (DNA): TGTGCCAGCAGTCCCCTCCAGGGGGCCAAAAACATTCAGTACTTC.

The chain is built from TRBV28 and TRBJ2-2; D might be TRBD1 (6 bases). Trimming cost V 6 bases and J 1 base, with 6 bases left between them. Germline V gene data show CDR1 as MDHEN and CDR2 as SYDVKM. The CDR3 consists of 13 residues. CDR3 DNA sequence: TGTGCCAGCAGGACAGGGAACACCGGGGAGCTGTTTTTT. Its protein is CASRTGNTGELFF.

This clonotype has more than one count but fewer than ten. The V and J genes are TRBV7-9 and TRBJ2-3; a weak D match, TRBD2 (5 bases). The CDR3 covers 15 residues. Germline CDR1 and CDR2: SEHNR and FQNEAQ (reference sequence). The V end lost 6 bases, the J end lost 4 bases, and 17 bases lay between the germline ends. The CDR3 DNA sequence: TGTGCCAGCAGTTCCCCACGGGGAGACCCAGATACGCAGTATTTT. Its translation is CASSSPRGDPDTQYF. The variable domain in full, with the rest retrieved from reference TRBV7-9 and TRBJ2-3, is DTGVSQNPRHKITKRGQNVTFRCDPISEHNRLYWYRQTLGQGPEFLTYFQNEAQLEKSRLLSDRFSAERPKGSFSTLEIQRTEQGDSAMYLCASSSPRGDPDTQYFGPGTRLTVL.

V usage is TRBV9 and J usage is TRBJ2-5, with a weak D call TRBD2 (6 bases). This CDR3 contains 14 residues. Germline-derived CDR1 and CDR2 are SGDLS and YYNGEE. Trimming stripped 0 bases from V and 11 bases from J, with 17 bases between. CDR3: CASSVDPTGEAQYF. CDR3 nucleotide sequence: TGTGCCAGCAGCGTAGATCCTACGGGAGAAGCGCAGTACTTC.

This clonotype was counted only a few times. The rearrangement joins TRBV9 to TRBJ2-1; D is perhaps TRBD2 (6 bases). From germline, CDR1 is SGDLS and CDR2 YYNGEE. The CDR3 has 16 residues. The V end lost 1 base, the J end lost 9 bases, and 20 bases lay between the germline ends. CDR3 in DNA: TGTGCCAGCAGCGTATTCCTCGGGTTAGCGGAAGGTGAGCAGTTCTTC. This sequence encodes CASSVFLGLAEGEQFF.

This clonotype was seen just once. The genes are TRBV5-5 and TRBJ2-1; D may match TRBD1 or TRBD2 (5 bases each). Trimming took 4 bases from V and 12 from J, leaving 26 bases between them. The CDR3 sequence is 16 residues long. The V gene's germline CDR1 is SGHKS and CDR2 YYEKEE (reference sequence). The CDR3 nucleotides are TGTGCCAGCAGCAAAGGCTATAGTTTCGGGGCTCGGGGGCAGTTCTTC. This gives the protein CASSKGYSFGARGQFF.

The J gene is TRBJ2-7, the V gene TRBV11-2; 7 bases line up with TRBD2. Trimming cost V 3 bases and J 3 bases; bases outside gene matches: 20. CDR1 SGHAT and CDR2 FQNNGV come from the germline V gene. The CDR3 is 19 residues long. CDR3 sequence: CASSFKMTSFTTPHYEQYF. CDR3 nucleotides: TGTGCCAGCAGCTTTAAAATGACTAGCTTCACTACTCCCCACTACGAGCAGTACTTC. Combining the CDR3 with reference TRBV11-2 and TRBJ2-7 gives the whole variable domain EAGVAQSPRYKIIEKRQSVAFWCNPISGHATLYWYQQILGQGPKLLIQFQNNGVVDDSQLPKDRFSAERLKGVDSTLKIQPAKLEDSAVYLCASSFKMTSFTTPHYEQYFGPGTRLTVT.

There are a few counts of this clonotype. The rearrangement joins TRBV9 to TRBJ2-3, with TRBD1 matching over 10 bases. V dropped 0 bases and J dropped 1; count of bases not matched to a gene: 2. CDR3 length equals 16 residues. CDR1 is SGDLS and CDR2 is YYNGEE in the germline V gene. The CDR3 here is CASSVGGQGGTDTQYF. The CDR3 nucleotides are TGTGCCAGCAGCGTAGGAGGACAGGGGGGCACAGATACGCAGTATTTT.

The chain employs TRBV18 and TRBJ2-3; a possible D gene is TRBD2 (6 bases). CDR3 length: 16 amino acids. Trimming stripped 5 bases from V and 7 bases from J, with 22 bases between. CDR1 is KGHSH, CDR2 LQKENI, per germline. CDR3 protein: CASSERSTPEGNTQYF. In DNA, the CDR3 is TGTGCCAGCTCAGAAAGGTCGACACCGGAGGGAAATACGCAGTATTTT.

There are a few counts of this clonotype. This sequence joins TRBV20-1 and TRBJ1-2, with TRBD1 matching over 7 bases. The germline V gene encodes CDR1 DFQATT and CDR2 SNEGSKA (reference sequence). The V and J ends lost 6 bases and 2 bases, in that order; junction bases with no gene match: 3. The CDR3 is made up of 12 amino acids. The CDR3 DNA is TGCAGTGCGATAGGGGGCAACTATGGCTACACCTTC. This codes for CSAIGGNYGYTF.

The rearrangement uses TRBV7-9 and TRBJ2-7; D unresolved. The CDR3 is 12 amino acids. Deletions cut 3 bases from V and 5 bases from J, with 8 bases between. The V gene's germline CDR1 is SEHNR and CDR2 FQNEAQ (reference sequence). The chain's CDR3 is CASSFVSDEQYF. CDR3 coding DNA: TGTGCCAGCAGCTTTGTGAGTGACGAGCAGTACTTC.

In its sample, this clonotype was seen many times. The V call is TRBV7-2, the J call TRBJ2-2; TRBD2 agrees at 7 bases. The CDR3 extends over 16 amino acids. With 1 base clipped from V and 4 bases from J, the junction kept 6 bases outside the gene matches. Germline lookup yields CDR1 SGHTA and CDR2 FQGNSA. CDR3 sequence: CASSLVGGSTTGELFF. DNA for the CDR3: TGTGCCAGCAGCTTAGTAGGCGGGAGTACCACCGGGGAGCTGTTTTTT.

This chain joins TRBV5-1 and TRBJ2-7, with D possibly TRBD2 on 6 matching bases. Germline lookup yields CDR1 SGHRS and CDR2 YFSETQ. V lost 5 bases, J lost 1 base, and 13 bases lay in between. This CDR3 has 14 amino acids. CDR3 nucleotides: TGCGCCAGCAGATCCTGGAGGGGTTCCTACGAGCAGTACTTC. It specifies CASRSWRGSYEQYF.

The chain employs TRBV20-1 and TRBJ2-1; D remains ambiguous. Trimming stripped 3 bases from V and 4 bases from J, with 13 bases between. The CDR3 consists of 14 residues. Germline lookup yields CDR1 DFQATT and CDR2 SNEGSKA (reference sequence). CDR3 bases: TGCAGTGCTAGCTCCCGGACCATATACAATGAGCAGTTCTTC. It is translated as CSASSRTIYNEQFF.

This clonotype came up many times. V and J are TRBV9 and TRBJ2-5; 12 bases fit TRBD2. The CDR3 is made up of 16 amino acids. Germline V gene sequence: CDR1 SGDLS, CDR2 YYNGEE. V was pared by 0 bases and J by 4 bases, with 4 bases of the junction left unmatched. The CDR3 coding sequence is TGTGCCAGCAGCGTAGCCCTAGCGGGAGGGAGAGAGACCCAGTACTTC. Protein product: CASSVALAGGRETQYF. Supplemented by reference TRBV9 and TRBJ2-5, the full variable domain reads DSGVTQTPKHLITATGQRVTLRCSPRSGDLSVYWYQQSLDQGLQFLIQYYNGEERAKGNILERFSAQQFPDLHSELNLSSLELGDSALYFCASSVALAGGRETQYFGPGTRLLVL.

There are many counts of this clonotype. The J gene is TRBJ2-1, the V gene TRBV10-3; 11 positions agree with TRBD2. V was clipped by 9 bases and J by 4 bases; unmatched bases: 2. Germline V gene data show CDR1 as ENHRY and CDR2 as SYGVKD. This CDR3 is built from 13 residues. CDR3 residues: CAMGTSGYNEQFF. In DNA form, the CDR3 reads TGTGCCATGGGGACTAGCGGTTACAATGAGCAGTTCTTC.

The genes are TRBV30 and TRBJ1-2, with D perhaps TRBD1 (5 bases). Trimming shortened V by 0 bases and J by 4 bases, and 9 bases separated the two germline ends. Germline loops: CDR1 GTSNPN, CDR2 SVGIG (reference sequence). This CDR3 spans 13 amino acids. CDR3 residues: CAWSVKGPYGYTF. Here the CDR3 DNA reads TGTGCCTGGAGTGTTAAGGGACCCTATGGCTACACCTTC.

The V gene is TRBV20-1, the J gene TRBJ2-2, with D possibly TRBD1 on 6 matching bases. Germline V gene lookup returns CDR1 DFQATT and CDR2 SNEGSKA (reference sequence). The CDR3 loop spans 15 amino acids. Deletions cut 0 bases from V and 5 bases from J, with 13 bases between. The CDR3 coding sequence is TGCAGTGCTAGAGATCTACAGGGAATGACCGGGGAGCTGTTTTTT. It specifies CSARDLQGMTGELFF.

This chain connects TRBV7-2 to TRBJ1-6; TRBD1 might be the D (6 bases). Trimming took 5 bases from V and 0 from J, leaving 14 bases between them. Germline values: CDR1 SGHTA, CDR2 FQGNSA. The length of the CDR3 is 17 residues. This CDR3 reads CASSPGGGSSYNSPLHF. The CDR3 DNA is TGTGCCAGCAGCCCGGGGGGCGGAAGCTCCTATAATTCACCCCTCCACTTT.

There are a few counts of this clonotype. V usage is TRBV20-1 and J usage is TRBJ2-1; D is perhaps TRBD2 (5 bases). V gave up 3 bases and J gave up 4 bases, with 16 bases separating them. The CDR3 is made up of 15 amino acids. CDR1 and CDR2 (germline): DFQATT, SNEGSKA (reference sequence). CDR3 nucleotides: TGCAGTGCTAGTGGCCAGCCAAGACTATACAATGAGCAGTTCTTC. It codes for CSASGQPRLYNEQFF.

The rearrangement joins TRBV4-1 to TRBJ1-2; possible D gene TRBD1, 5 bases. The germline CDR1 and CDR2 sequences are MGHRA and YSYEKL. Trimming took off 1 base at V and 0 bases at J, with 9 bases between the two ends. This CDR3 has 15 amino acids. The CDR3, as DNA: TGCGCCAGCAGCCAAGGGGTGGGGGCTAACTATGGCTACACCTTC. This translates into CASSQGVGANYGYTF.

Only a few counts were recorded for this clonotype. The J gene is TRBJ2-2, the V gene TRBV11-2, with 8 bases identical to TRBD1. Germline loops: CDR1 SGHAT, CDR2 FQNNGV. The CDR3 spans 20 residues. After removal of 5 bases from V and 2 bases from J, the junction contained 19 bases not matched to a gene. The CDR3 sequence: CASSRPIIVQDRGNTGELFF. The CDR3 region has the DNA TGTGCCAGCAGCCGTCCTATCATAGTCCAAGACAGGGGTAACACCGGGGAGCTGTTTTTT.

The chain employs TRBV27 and TRBJ2-7, with 15 bases fitting TRBD2. CDR3 length: 19 amino acids. After removal of 2 bases from V and 2 bases from J, the junction contained 10 bases not matched to a gene. Germline values: CDR1 MNHEY, CDR2 SMNVEV (reference sequence). The CDR3 protein is CASSLRGLAGGHEPYEQYF. In nucleotides, the CDR3 is TGTGCCAGCAGTTTAAGGGGACTAGCGGGAGGCCACGAACCCTACGAGCAGTACTTC.